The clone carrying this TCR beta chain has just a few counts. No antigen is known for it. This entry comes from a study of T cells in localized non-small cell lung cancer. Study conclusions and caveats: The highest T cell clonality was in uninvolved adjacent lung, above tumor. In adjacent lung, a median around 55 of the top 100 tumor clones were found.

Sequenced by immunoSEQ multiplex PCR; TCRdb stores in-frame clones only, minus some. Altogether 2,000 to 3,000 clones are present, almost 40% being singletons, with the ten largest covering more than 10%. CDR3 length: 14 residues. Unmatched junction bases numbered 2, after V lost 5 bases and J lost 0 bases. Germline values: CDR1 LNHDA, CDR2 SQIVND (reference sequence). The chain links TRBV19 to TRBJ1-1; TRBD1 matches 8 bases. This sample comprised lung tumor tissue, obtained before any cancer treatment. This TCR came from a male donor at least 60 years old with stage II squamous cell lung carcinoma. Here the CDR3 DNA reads TGTGCCAGTAGTGCGGGACAGGTGAACACTGAAGCTTTCTTT. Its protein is CASSAGQVNTEAFF.